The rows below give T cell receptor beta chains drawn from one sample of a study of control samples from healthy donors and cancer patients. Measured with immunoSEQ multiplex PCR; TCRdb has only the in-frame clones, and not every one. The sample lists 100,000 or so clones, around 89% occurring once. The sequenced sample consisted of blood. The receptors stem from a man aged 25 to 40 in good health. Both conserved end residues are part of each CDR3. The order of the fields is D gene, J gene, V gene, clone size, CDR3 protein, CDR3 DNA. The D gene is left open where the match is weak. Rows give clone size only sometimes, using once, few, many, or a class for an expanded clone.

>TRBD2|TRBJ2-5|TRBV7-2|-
CASSLAATSGPKETQYF
TGTGCCAGCAGCCTAGCAGCGACTAGCGGTCCCAAGGAGACCCAGTACTTC
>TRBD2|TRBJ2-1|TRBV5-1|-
CASRPGTSGAWGQFF
TGCGCCAGCAGGCCGGGGACTAGCGGGGCCTGGGGGCAGTTCTTC
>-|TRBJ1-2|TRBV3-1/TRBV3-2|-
CASSQFNGGGYGYTF
TGTGCCAGCAGCCAATTTAATGGGGGGGGCTATGGCTACACCTTC
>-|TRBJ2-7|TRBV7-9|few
CASSSTSYEQYF
TGTGCCAGCAGCTCTACAAGCTACGAGCAGTACTTC
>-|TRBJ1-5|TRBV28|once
CASSHNQPQHF
TGTGCCAGCAGTCACAATCAGCCCCAGCATTTT
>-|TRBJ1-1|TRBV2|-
CASIGRISGTEAFF
TGTGCCAGCATAGGAAGGATATCGGGCACTGAAGCTTTCTTT
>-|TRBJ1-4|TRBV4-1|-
CASSHRPAQITTNEKLFF
TGCGCCAGCAGCCACCGGCCCGCACAAATAACAACTAATGAAAAACTGTTTTTT
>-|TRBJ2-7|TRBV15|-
CATSKTRDRFYEQYF
TGTGCCACCTCAAAGACGCGGGACAGATTCTACGAGCAGTACTTC
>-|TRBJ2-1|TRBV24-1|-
CATSGGSSYNEQFF
TGTGCCACCAGTGGGGGGAGCTCCTACAATGAGCAGTTCTTC
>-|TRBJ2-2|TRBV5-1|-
CASSLDRANTGELFF
TGCGCCAGCAGCTTGGACAGGGCGAACACCGGGGAGCTGTTTTTT
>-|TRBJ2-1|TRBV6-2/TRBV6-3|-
CASSYRPGSEQFF
TGTGCCAGCAGTTACCGTCCGGGGAGTGAGCAGTTCTTC
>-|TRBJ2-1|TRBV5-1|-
CASSPGQAYNEQFF
TGCGCCAGCAGTCCTGGACAAGCCTACAATGAGCAGTTCTTC
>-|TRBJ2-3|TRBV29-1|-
CSVLLDDSDTQYF
TGCAGCGTTCTCTTGGACGACTCCGATACGCAGTATTTT
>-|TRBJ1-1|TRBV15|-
CATSRGAIVNTEAFF
TGTGCCACCAGCAGAGGGGCCATTGTAAACACTGAAGCTTTCTTT
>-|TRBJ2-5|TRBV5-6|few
CASSLVADPWETQYF
TGTGCCAGCAGCTTGGTAGCGGACCCCTGGGAGACCCAGTACTTC
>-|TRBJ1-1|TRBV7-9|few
CASSLTQNTEAFF
TGTGCCAGCAGCTTAACACAGAACACTGAAGCTTTCTTT
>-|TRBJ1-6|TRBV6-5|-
CASSPGYNSPLHF
TGTGCCAGCAGTCCGGGATATAATTCACCCCTCCACTTT
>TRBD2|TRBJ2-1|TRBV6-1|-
CASSERENNEQFF
TGTGCCAGCAGTGAGCGGGAGAACAATGAGCAGTTCTTC
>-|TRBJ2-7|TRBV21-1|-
CASRTEDRTCGYEQYF
TGTGCCAGCAGGACCGAGGACAGGACCTGCGGCTACGAGCAGTACTTC
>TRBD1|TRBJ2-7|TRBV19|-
CASSIGTGGTYEQYF
TGTGCCAGTAGTATTGGGACAGGGGGGACCTACGAGCAGTACTTC
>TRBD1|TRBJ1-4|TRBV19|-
CASRDSGGLRNPNEKLFF
TGTGCCAGTAGGGACTCAGGGGGACTGCGAAACCCAAATGAAAAACTGTTTTTT
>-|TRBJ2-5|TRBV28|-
CASSPIPYRGSAETQYF
TGTGCCAGCAGTCCCATACCTTATCGGGGGTCGGCAGAGACCCAGTACTTC
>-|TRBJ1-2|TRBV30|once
CACRSMTANYGYTF
TGTGCCTGCAGATCCATGACCGCTAACTATGGCTACACCTTC
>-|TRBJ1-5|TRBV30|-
CASRGGSNQPQHF
TGTGCCTCCCGGGGGGGGAGCAATCAGCCCCAGCATTTT
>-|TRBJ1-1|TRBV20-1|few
CSASSTANTEAFF
TGCAGTGCAAGTTCCACAGCGAACACTGAAGCTTTCTTT
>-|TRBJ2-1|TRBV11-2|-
CASSLGASSYNEQFF
TGTGCCAGCAGCTTAGGCGCGAGCTCCTACAATGAGCAGTTCTTC
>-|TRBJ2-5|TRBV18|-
CASSPGETQYF
TGTGCCAGCTCACCAGGGGAGACCCAGTACTTC
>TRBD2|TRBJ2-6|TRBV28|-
CASSLNMGGSGANVLTF
TGTGCCAGCAGTTTAAATATGGGAGGGTCCGGGGCCAACGTCCTGACTTTC
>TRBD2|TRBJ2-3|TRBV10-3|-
CAISEGTSGSTTDTQYF
TGTGCCATCAGTGAGGGGACTAGCGGGAGTACAACAGATACGCAGTATTTT
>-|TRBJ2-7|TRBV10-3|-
CAISGLGGEQYF
TGTGCCATCAGTGGACTAGGAGGCGAGCAGTACTTC
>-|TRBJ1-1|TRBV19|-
CASSYPGPGTEAFF
TGTGCCAGTAGTTATCCGGGGCCGGGCACTGAAGCTTTCTTT
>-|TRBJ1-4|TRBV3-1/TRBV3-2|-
CASSRREALSEKLFF
TGTGCCAGCAGCCGCCGGGAGGCCTTAAGTGAAAAACTGTTTTTT
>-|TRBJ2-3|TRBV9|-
CASSVQHADTQYF
TGTGCCAGCAGCGTGCAACACGCAGATACGCAGTATTTT
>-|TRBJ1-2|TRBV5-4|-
CASSVDGRSAYGYTF
TGTGCCAGCAGCGTGGACGGCAGATCCGCCTATGGCTACACCTTC
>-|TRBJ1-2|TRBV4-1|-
CPSSRQDSSDYGYTF
TGCCCCAGCAGCCGACAGGACTCCTCGGACTATGGCTACACCTTC
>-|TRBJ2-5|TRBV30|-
CAWSGKLARIQETQYF
TGTGCCTGGAGTGGGAAGCTTGCCAGGATTCAAGAGACCCAGTACTTC
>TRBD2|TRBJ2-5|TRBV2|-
CASRRTSGGADRETQYF
TGTGCCAGCAGGCGGACTAGCGGGGGCGCCGATCGGGAGACCCAGTACTTC
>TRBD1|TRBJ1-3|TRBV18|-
CASSPNRGSGNTIYF
TGTGCCAGCTCACCGAACAGGGGCTCTGGAAACACCATATATTTT
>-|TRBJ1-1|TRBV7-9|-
CASSLAGGNTEAFF
TGTGCCAGCAGCTTAGCCGGGGGGAACACTGAAGCTTTCTTT
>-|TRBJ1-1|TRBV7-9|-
CASSLGRGGAFF
TGTGCCAGCAGCTTAGGGAGGGGAGGCGCTTTCTTT
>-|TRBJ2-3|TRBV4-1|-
CASSQGGLPGTDTQYF
TGCGCCAGCAGCCAAGGGGGCCTACCGGGCACAGATACGCAGTATTTT
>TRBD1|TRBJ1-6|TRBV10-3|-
CAISEATGGHSPLHF
TGTGCCATCAGTGAGGCTACAGGGGGGCATTCACCCCTCCACTTT
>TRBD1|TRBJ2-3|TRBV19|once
CASSGTGISDTQYF
TGTGCCAGTTCCGGGACAGGAATATCAGATACGCAGTATTTT
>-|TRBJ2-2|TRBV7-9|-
CASSLKGRPDYNTGELFF
TGTGCCAGCAGCTTAAAAGGGCGGCCTGATTACAATACCGGGGAGCTGTTTTTT
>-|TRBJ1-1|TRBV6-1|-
CASSEGDILNTEAFF
TGTGCCAGCAGTGAGGGGGACATCCTGAACACTGAAGCTTTCTTT
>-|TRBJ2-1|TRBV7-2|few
CASSSSSESSYNEQFF
TGTGCCAGCAGCTCGTCTAGCGAGAGCTCCTACAATGAGCAGTTCTTC
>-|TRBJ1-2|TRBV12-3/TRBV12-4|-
CASRHTGNYGYTF
TGTGCCAGCAGGCACACTGGGAACTATGGCTACACCTTC
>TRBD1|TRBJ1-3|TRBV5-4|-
CASSLGTGSGNTIYF
TGTGCCAGCAGCTTGGGGACAGGGTCCGGAAACACCATATATTTT
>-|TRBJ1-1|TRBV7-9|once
CASSLGGLTEAFF
TGTGCCAGCAGCTTAGGAGGGCTCACTGAAGCTTTCTTT
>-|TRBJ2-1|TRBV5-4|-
CASSFGGTRYNEQFF
TGTGCCAGCAGCTTTGGCGGGACCCGCTACAATGAGCAGTTCTTC
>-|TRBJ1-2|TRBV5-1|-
CASSQLTGQGGYTF
TGCGCCAGCAGCCAACTCACAGGGCAGGGGGGCTACACCTTC